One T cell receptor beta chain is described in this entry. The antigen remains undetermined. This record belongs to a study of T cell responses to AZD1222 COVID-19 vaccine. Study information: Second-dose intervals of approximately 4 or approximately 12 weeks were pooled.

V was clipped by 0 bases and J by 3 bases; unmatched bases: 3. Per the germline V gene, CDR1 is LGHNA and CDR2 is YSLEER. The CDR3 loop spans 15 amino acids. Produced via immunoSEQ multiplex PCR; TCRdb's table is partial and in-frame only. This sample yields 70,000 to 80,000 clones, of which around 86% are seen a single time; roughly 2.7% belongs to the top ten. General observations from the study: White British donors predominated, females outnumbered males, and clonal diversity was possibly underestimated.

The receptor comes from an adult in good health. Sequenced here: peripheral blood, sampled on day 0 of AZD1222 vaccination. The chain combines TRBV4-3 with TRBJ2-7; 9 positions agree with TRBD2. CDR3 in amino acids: CASSQDTSGYYEQYF. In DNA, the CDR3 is TGCGCCAGCAGCCAAGACACTAGCGGGTACTACGAGCAGTACTTC.